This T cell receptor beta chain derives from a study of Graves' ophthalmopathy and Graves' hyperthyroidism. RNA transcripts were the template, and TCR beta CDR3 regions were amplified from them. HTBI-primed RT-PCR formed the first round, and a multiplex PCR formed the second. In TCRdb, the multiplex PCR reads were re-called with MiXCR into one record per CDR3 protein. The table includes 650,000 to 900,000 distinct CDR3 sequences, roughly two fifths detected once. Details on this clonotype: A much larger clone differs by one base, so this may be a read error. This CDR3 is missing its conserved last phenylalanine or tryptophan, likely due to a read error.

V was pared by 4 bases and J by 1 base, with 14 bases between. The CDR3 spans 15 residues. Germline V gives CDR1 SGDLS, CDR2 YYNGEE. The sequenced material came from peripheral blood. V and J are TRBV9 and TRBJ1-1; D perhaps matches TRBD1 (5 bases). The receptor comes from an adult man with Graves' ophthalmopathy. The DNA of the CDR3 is TGTGCCAGCAGCCCACACCTGGACAAGAACACTGAAGCTTTCCTT. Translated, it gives CASSPHLDKNTEAFL.